A selection of T cell receptor beta chains follows, all from one sample in a study of STAT5B mutations in CD4+ large granular lymphocyte leukemia. Sequenced by immunoSEQ multiplex PCR; TCRdb stores in-frame clones only, minus some. Counted here are 30,000 to 40,000 clones, roughly 65% occurring once; the ten biggest clones make up 2.5% to 3%. Sequences were obtained from CD4+ T cells from blood buffy coats. The receptors originated from a human donor in good health. Both conserved end residues are part of each CDR3. A D gene is named only where the DNA matches it firmly. For some rows the clone size is stated as once, few or many, or as a class when expanded; others skip it.

TRBV7-2,.,few,TRBJ1-2,TGTGCCAGCAGCACCTCCCCTGGAGGCTACACCTTC,CASSTSPGGYTF
TRBV7-9,.,.,TRBJ2-7,TGTGCCAGCAGCTTTACGATCGGAGCCTACGAGCAGTACTTC,CASSFTIGAYEQYF
TRBV6-1,.,.,TRBJ2-7,TGTGCCAGCAGACGGACCTATAGCTCCTACGAGCAGTACTTC,CASRRTYSSYEQYF
TRBV19,TRBD2,.,TRBJ2-3,TGTGCCAGTAGTTTTAGCGGGGTGGGGGATACGCAGTATTTT,CASSFSGVGDTQYF
TRBV29-1,.,once,TRBJ1-2,TGCAGCGTTGGGTCTATGAACTATGGCTACACCTTC,CSVGSMNYGYTF
TRBV6-5,TRBD1,.,TRBJ1-2,TGTGCCAGCAGACCCCCAGGGGGCTATGGCTACACCTTC,CASRPPGGYGYTF
TRBV5-4,.,.,TRBJ1-1,TGTGCCAGCAGCTTGGTAGGGACGGCTGATGAAGCTTTCTTT,CASSLVGTADEAFF
TRBV23-1,.,.,TRBJ1-4,TGCGCCAGCAGTCAAAGGTCCATCCCACCCCAGTTTTTAGAGGAAAAACTGTTTTTT,CASSQRSIPPQFLEEKLFF
TRBV30,TRBD2,.,TRBJ2-5,TGTGCCTGGAGTACCGGGGGGGCCGTTGAGACCCAGTACTTC,CAWSTGGAVETQYF
TRBV7-9,.,once,TRBJ2-5,TGTGCCAGCAGCTTAGACCCTCGGTCGGTTCAAGAGACCCAGTACTTC,CASSLDPRSVQETQYF
TRBV5-4,TRBD1,.,TRBJ2-6,TGTGCCAGCAGCCCCAGACAGGGGAGGAACTCTGGGGCCAACGTCCTGACTTTC,CASSPRQGRNSGANVLTF
TRBV9,.,.,TRBJ2-7,TGTGCCAGCAGCATCGGGGTGGAGAGCTACGAGCAGTACTTC,CASSIGVESYEQYF
TRBV4-3,.,.,TRBJ1-1,TGCGCCAGCAGCCAAGACTCCGGGGGGGGCACTGAAGCTTTCTTT,CASSQDSGGGTEAFF
TRBV7-8,.,.,TRBJ2-7,TGTGCCAGCAGCCCAAGGTCAGCCGACTACGAGCAGTACTTC,CASSPRSADYEQYF
TRBV7-9,.,.,TRBJ1-2,TGTGCCAGCAGCTTAGAAGGACATGCCCCCACCTTC,CASSLEGHAPTF
TRBV4-3,TRBD1,.,TRBJ2-1,TGCGCCAGCAGCCGGGGACAGGGGTCGCACAATGAGCAGTTCTTC,CASSRGQGSHNEQFF
TRBV9,.,few,TRBJ1-1,TGTGCCAGCAGCCCCAGCCAGGAGGGGTCGACTTTCTTT,CASSPSQEGSTFF
TRBV2,.,.,TRBJ1-2,TGTGCCCTCCCGGGACAATCCGGCTACACCTTC,CALPGQSGYTF
TRBV27,.,.,TRBJ2-3,TGTGCCAGCAGCCCAGGGCTAAGCACAGATACGCAGTATTTT,CASSPGLSTDTQYF
TRBV6-1,TRBD1,.,TRBJ1-3,TGTGCCAGCAGTAACAGGGGGGAAGGAAACACCATATATTTT,CASSNRGEGNTIYF
TRBV19,.,few,TRBJ1-6,TGTGCCAGGCGGGGTGCCAATTCACCCCTCCACTTT,CARRGANSPLHF
TRBV6-5,.,.,TRBJ1-4,TGTGCCAGCAGTTACTCGAGGGCACAAACAAATGAAAAACTGTTTTTT,CASSYSRAQTNEKLFF
TRBV30,TRBD1,.,TRBJ1-4,TGTGCCTGGAGTACACAGGACAGGGTTGCTGAAAAACTGTTTTTT,CAWSTQDRVAEKLFF
TRBV11-2,.,few,TRBJ1-2,TGTGCCAGCAGTCGGGCGGGGGCTAACTATGGCTACACCTTC,CASSRAGANYGYTF
TRBV7-9,.,.,TRBJ1-5,TGTGCCAGCAGCTTAGAGGGGGGGGCTAATCAGCCCCAGCATTTT,CASSLEGGANQPQHF
TRBV19,.,.,TRBJ1-4,TGTGCCAGTAGTACCCTCCGCCTGGCAGGAACTAATGAAAAACTGTTTTTT,CASSTLRLAGTNEKLFF
TRBV11-3,.,.,TRBJ1-6,TGTGCCAGCAGCGCAGATCCAAGGGGTCCGGGGTATAATTCACCCCTCCACTTT,CASSADPRGPGYNSPLHF
TRBV14,.,few,TRBJ2-5,TGTGCCAGCAGCCAAACAAAGACCCAGTACTTC,CASSQTKTQYF
TRBV18,.,once,TRBJ1-2,TGTGCCAGCTCACCATTACAGGGAAATGGCTACACCTTC,CASSPLQGNGYTF
TRBV25-1,.,.,TRBJ2-1,TGTGCCAGCAGTGACACGGGGGGGGACAGCTACAATGAGCAGTTCTTC,CASSDTGGDSYNEQFF
TRBV14,TRBD1,.,TRBJ1-5,TGTGCCAGCAGCCAAAAACAGGGGGTTCAGCCCCAGCATTTT,CASSQKQGVQPQHF
TRBV7-3,TRBD1,.,TRBJ1-2,TGTGCCAGCAGCTTAACGGCGGACAGGGCGCGAACCTTC,CASSLTADRARTF
TRBV5-6,.,.,TRBJ1-1,TGTGCCAGCAGCTTTTATCTAAGGGGGAACACTGAAGCTTTCTTT,CASSFYLRGNTEAFF
TRBV7-2,.,.,TRBJ2-2,TGTGCCAGCAGCTTAGTTCACGGGGGCACCGGGGAGCTGTTTTTT,CASSLVHGGTGELFF
TRBV6-1,TRBD1,once,TRBJ1-1,TGTGCCAGCAGGGGGACAGGGCACACTGAAGCTTTCTTT,CASRGTGHTEAFF
TRBV18,.,few,TRBJ1-2,TGTGCCAGCTCACCATTGGCAGCTGATAACTATGGCTACACCTTC,CASSPLAADNYGYTF
TRBV2,TRBD2,.,TRBJ2-5,TGTGCCAGCGGGTCTAGCGGGGGGTCTGTGACCCAGTACTTC,CASGSSGGSVTQYF
TRBV28,.,.,TRBJ2-7,TGTGCCAGCAGACCTGCAGGATCCTCCTACGAGCAGTACTTC,CASRPAGSSYEQYF
TRBV6-1,.,.,TRBJ2-7,TGTGCCAGCAGGGGTACTCCCTCCTACGAGCAGTACTTC,CASRGTPSYEQYF
TRBV19,.,.,TRBJ2-7,TGTGCCAGTAGTATAGTAGGTCTCGGGGAGCAGTACTTC,CASSIVGLGEQYF
TRBV9,.,.,TRBJ1-1,TGTGCCAGCAGCGTAGACCCGGCGAAAACTGAAGCTTTCTTT,CASSVDPAKTEAFF
TRBV25-1,.,.,TRBJ2-5,TGTGCCAGCAGCCCTTCCGGGGGCCTCCAAGAGACCCAGTACTTC,CASSPSGGLQETQYF
TRBV2,.,medium-sized,TRBJ1-2,TGTGCCAGCAGTTTCAGGGGAAATGGCTACACCTTC,CASSFRGNGYTF
TRBV5-1,TRBD2,.,TRBJ2-2,TGCGCCAGCCAGGAACTAGCGGGGAACACCGGGGAGCTGTTTTTT,CASQELAGNTGELFF
TRBV6-5,.,few,TRBJ1-6,TGTGCCAGCAGTTACTCGACCCCTATGGTTTCACCCCTCCACTTT,CASSYSTPMVSPLHF